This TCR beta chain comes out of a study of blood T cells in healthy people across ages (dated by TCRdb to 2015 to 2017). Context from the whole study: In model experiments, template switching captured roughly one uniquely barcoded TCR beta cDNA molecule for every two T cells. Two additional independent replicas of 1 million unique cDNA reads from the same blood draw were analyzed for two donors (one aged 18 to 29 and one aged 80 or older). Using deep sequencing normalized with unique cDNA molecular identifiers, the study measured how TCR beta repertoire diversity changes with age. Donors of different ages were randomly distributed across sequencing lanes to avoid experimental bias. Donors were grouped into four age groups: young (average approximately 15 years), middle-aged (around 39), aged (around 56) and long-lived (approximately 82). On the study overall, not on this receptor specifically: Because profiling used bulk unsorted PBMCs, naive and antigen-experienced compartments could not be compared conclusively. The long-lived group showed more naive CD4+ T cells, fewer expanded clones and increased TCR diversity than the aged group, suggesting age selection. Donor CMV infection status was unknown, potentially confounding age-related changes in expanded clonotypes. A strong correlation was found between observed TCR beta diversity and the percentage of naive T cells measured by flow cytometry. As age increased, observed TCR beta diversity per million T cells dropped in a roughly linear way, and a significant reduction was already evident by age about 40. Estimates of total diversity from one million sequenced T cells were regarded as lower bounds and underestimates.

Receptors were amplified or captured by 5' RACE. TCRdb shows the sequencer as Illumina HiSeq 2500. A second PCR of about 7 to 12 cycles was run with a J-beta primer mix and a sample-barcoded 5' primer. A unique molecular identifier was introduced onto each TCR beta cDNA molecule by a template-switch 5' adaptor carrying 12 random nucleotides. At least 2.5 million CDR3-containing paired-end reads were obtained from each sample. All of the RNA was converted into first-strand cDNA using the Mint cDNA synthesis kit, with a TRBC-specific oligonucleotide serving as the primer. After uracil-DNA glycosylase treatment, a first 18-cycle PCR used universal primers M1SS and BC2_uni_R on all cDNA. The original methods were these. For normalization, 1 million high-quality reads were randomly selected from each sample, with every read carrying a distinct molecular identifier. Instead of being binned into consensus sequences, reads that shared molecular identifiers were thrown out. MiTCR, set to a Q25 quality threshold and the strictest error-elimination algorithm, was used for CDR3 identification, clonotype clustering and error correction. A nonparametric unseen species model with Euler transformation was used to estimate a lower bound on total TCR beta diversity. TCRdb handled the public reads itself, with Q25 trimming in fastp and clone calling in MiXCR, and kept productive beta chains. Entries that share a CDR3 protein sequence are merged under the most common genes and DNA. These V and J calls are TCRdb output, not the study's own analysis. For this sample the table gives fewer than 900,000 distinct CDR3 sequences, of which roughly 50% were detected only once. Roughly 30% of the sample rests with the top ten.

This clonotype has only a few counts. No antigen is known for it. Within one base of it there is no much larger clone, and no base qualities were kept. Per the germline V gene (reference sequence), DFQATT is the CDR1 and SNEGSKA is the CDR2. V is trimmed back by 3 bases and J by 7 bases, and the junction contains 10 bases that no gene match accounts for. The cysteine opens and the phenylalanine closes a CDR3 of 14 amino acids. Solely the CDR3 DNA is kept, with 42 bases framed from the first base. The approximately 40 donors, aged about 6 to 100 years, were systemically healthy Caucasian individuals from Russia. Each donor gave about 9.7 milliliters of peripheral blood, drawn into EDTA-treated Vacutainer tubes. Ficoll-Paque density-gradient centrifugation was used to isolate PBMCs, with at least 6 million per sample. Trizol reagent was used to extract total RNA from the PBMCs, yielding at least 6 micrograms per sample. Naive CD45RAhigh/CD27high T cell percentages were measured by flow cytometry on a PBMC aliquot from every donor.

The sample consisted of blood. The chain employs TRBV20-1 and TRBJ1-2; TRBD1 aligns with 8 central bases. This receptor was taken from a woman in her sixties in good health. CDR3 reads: CSASITTGGGGYTF. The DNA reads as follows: TGCAGTGCTAGTATAACCACAGGGGGAGGTGGCTACACCTTC.